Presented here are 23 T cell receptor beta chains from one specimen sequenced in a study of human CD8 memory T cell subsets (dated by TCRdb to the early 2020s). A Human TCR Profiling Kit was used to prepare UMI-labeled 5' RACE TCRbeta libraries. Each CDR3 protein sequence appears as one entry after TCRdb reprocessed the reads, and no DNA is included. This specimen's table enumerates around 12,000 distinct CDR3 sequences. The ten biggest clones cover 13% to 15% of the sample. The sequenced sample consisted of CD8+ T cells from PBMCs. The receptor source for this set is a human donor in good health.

The CDR3 loop is CSAFPRDRGGKGLGYTF. This chain connects TRBV20-1 to TRBJ1-2; TCRdb lists TRBD1, though no DNA is available to test this call. There are 17 residues in the CDR3. Germline V gene lookup returns CDR1 DFQATT and CDR2 SNEGSKA (reference sequence).

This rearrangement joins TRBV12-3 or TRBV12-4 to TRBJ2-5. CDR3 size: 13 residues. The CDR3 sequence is CASSFALLETQYF.

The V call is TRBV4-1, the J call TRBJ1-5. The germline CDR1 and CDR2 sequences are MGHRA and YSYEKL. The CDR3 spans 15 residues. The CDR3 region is CASSQGRFDDQPQHF.

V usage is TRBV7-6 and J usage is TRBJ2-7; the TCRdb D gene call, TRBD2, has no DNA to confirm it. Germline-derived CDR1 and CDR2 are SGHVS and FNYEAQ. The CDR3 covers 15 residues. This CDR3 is CASICQLALPGEQYF.

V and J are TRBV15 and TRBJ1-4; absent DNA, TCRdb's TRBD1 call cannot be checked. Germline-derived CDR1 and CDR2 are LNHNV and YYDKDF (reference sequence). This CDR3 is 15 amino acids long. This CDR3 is CATSRETGASEKLFF.

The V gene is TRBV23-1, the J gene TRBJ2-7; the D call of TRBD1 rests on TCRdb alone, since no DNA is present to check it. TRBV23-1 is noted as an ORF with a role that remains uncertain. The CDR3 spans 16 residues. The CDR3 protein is CASSQSGRTASYEQYF.

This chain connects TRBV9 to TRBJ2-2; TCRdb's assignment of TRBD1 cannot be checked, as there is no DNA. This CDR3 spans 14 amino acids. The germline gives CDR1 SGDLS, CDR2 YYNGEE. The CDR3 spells CASSEPTGGGELFF.

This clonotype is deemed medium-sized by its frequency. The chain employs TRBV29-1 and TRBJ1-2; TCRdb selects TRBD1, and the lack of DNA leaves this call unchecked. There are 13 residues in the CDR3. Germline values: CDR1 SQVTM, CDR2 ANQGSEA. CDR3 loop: CSVLGQGALGYTF.

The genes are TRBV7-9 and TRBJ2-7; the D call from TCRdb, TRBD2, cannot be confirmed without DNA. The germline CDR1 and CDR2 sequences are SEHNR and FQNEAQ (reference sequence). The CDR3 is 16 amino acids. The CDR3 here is CASSTSGTKGVYEQYF. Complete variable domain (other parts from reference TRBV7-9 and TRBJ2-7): DTGVSQNPRHKITKRGQNVTFRCDPISEHNRLYWYRQTLGQGPEFLTYFQNEAQLEKSRLLSDRFSAERPKGSFSTLEIQRTEQGDSAMYLCASSTSGTKGVYEQYFGPGTRLTVT.

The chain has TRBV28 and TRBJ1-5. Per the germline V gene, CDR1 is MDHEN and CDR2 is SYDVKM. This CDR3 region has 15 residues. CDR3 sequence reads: CASSPGPAPNQPQHF.

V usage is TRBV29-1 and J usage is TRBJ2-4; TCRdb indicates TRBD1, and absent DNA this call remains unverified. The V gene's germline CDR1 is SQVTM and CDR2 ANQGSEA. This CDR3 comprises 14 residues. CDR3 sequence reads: CSVSWTGASNIQYF.

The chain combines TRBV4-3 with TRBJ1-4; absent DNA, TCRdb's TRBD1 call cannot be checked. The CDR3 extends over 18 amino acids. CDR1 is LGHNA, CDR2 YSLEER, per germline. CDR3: CASSQDLGQAATNEKLFF.

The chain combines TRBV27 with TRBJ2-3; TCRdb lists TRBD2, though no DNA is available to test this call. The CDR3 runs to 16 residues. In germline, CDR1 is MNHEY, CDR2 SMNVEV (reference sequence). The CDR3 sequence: CASSLMGGGTTDTQYF.

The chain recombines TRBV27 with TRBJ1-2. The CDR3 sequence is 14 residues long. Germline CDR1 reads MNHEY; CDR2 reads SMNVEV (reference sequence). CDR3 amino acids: CASSLLGENYGYTF.

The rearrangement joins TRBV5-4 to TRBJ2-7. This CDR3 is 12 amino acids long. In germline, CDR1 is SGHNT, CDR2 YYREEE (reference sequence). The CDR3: CASSLYDNEQYF.

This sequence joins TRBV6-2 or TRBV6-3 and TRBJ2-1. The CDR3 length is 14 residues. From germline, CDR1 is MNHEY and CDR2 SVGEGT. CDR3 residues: CASSYTAAYNEQFF.

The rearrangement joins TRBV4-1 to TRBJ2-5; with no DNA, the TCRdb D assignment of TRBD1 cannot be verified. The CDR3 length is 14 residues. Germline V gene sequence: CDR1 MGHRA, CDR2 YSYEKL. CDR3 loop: CASSQEGDQETQYF.

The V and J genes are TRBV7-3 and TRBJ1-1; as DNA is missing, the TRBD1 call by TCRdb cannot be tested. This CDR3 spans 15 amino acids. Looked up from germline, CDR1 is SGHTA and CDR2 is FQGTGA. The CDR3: CASSLNTGGNTEAFF.

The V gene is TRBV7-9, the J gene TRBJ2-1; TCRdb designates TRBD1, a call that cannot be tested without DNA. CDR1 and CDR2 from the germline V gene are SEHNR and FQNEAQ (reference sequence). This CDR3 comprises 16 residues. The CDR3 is CASSLHRQVAPNEQFF.

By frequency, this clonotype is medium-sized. CDR3 in amino acids: CASSFPTAYEQYF. The chain has TRBV28 and TRBJ2-7. Germline CDR1 and CDR2: MDHEN and SYDVKM. The CDR3 loop spans 13 amino acids. Full variable domain (outside the CDR3, taken from reference TRBV28 and TRBJ2-7): DVKVTQSSRYLVKRTGEKVFLECVQDMDHENMFWYRQDPGLGLRLIYFSYDVKMKEKGDIPEGYSVSREKKERFSLILESASTNQTSMYLCASSFPTAYEQYFGPGTRLTVT.

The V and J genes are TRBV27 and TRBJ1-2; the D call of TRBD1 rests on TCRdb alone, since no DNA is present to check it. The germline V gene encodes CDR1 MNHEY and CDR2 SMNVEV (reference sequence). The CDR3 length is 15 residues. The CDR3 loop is CASSSPGQGAEGYTF.

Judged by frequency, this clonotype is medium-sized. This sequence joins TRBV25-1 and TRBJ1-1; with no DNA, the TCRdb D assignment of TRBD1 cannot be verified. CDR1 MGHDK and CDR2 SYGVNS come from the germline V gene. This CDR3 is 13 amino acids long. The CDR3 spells CASAQGMNTEAFF. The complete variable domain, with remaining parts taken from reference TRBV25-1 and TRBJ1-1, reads EADIYQTPRYLVIGTGKKITLECSQTMGHDKMYWYQQDPGMELHLIHYSYGVNSTEKGDLSSESTVSRIRTEHFPLTLESARPSHTSQYLCASAQGMNTEAFFGQGTRLTVV.

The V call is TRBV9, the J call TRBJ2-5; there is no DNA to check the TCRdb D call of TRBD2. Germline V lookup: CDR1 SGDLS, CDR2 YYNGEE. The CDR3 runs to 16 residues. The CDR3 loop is CASSVGSSGGGETQYF.